This TCR beta chain was documented in a study of CD8 T cells in Susac syndrome. Regarding this clonotype: Its target is unknown.

Study-wide findings and caveats: The study identified approximately seventeen and five Susac-specific public clones in total CD8+ and CD8+ TEMRA repertoires.

Random hexamers served to reverse transcribe roughly 0.5 to 1 ug RNA. Amplification of TCR beta CDR3 across 54 Vbeta and 13 Jbeta was performed with immunoSEQ multiplex PCR. Via MiXCR, TCRdb re-called the immunoSEQ multiplex PCR reads, giving one row per CDR3 protein. This sample has roughly 88,000 distinct CDR3 sequences; approximately 96% occur once, and the top ten carry about 0.39%. CDR1 is SGHTA and CDR2 is FQGNSA in the germline V gene. The CDR3 is made up of 14 amino acids. V was clipped by 2 bases and J by 3 bases, with 8 bases between them. The sequenced target, TCR beta, came from blood CD8+ and CD4+ T cells.

The clonotype was recovered from a human donor with Susac syndrome. Sequencing used CD8+ T cells from PBMCs. The chain recombines TRBV7-2 with TRBJ2-1; D unclear. Here the CDR3 reads CASSLYPSYNEQFF. DNA for the CDR3: TGTGCCAGCAGCTTATATCCCAGCTACAATGAGCAGTTCTTC.